The 26 T cell receptor beta chains reported below all come from one sample, sequenced in a study of T-cell reconstitution after alpha-beta-depleted transplantation in children. Unique molecular identifiers were incorporated when the TCRbeta library was constructed. TCRdb ran MiXCR on the PCR reads and lists one entry per CDR3 protein. The sample includes over 400,000 distinct CDR3 sequences, under 15% seen only once; the top ten take about 5%. Sample: PBMCs from the stem cell graft donor, taken from the stem cell graft. These receptors all come from a human donor who donated a stem cell graft to a child with combined immunodeficiency.

This clonotype was observed at least ten times. The chain carries TRBV11-2 and TRBJ2-1; TRBD2 matches at 11 bases. V shed 5 bases and J 8 bases; nucleotides not matched to a gene: 14. Germline CDR1 and CDR2: SGHAT and FQNNGV. There are 17 residues in the CDR3. CDR3 protein: CASSPARLAGGLDEQFF. In DNA, the CDR3 is TGTGCCAGCAGCCCCGCTCGCCTAGCGGGAGGTTTGGATGAGCAGTTCTTC.

This clonotype showed up many times. The chain recombines TRBV9 with TRBJ2-5; tentative D call: TRBD1 (5 bases). Trimming shortened V by 0 bases and J by 2 bases, and 11 bases separated the two germline ends. Germline CDR1 is SGDLS and CDR2 is YYNGEE. The length of the CDR3 is 15 residues. CDR3 sequence (DNA): TGTGCCAGCAGCGTAGTGGCGAACAGGCAAGAGACCCAGTACTTC. Translating it yields CASSVVANRQETQYF.

A single count supports this clonotype. CDR3 region: CSARDGSELSTDTQYF. DNA for the CDR3: TGCAGTGCTAGAGATGGGTCGGAACTTAGCACAGATACGCAGTATTTT. The chain joins TRBV20-1 to TRBJ2-3; D is uncertain. The CDR3 covers 16 residues. Per germline, CDR1 DFQATT and CDR2 SNEGSKA (reference sequence). Trimming shortened V by 0 bases and J by 0 bases, and 13 bases separated the two germline ends.

This clonotype was counted only a few times. This chain's CDR3 is CASSPSGRAGGTQYF. The CDR3 DNA reads as TGTGCCAGCAGCCCTAGCGGGAGGGCCGGAGGCACGCAGTATTTT. This rearrangement joins TRBV7-9 to TRBJ2-3; 12 bases are a match to TRBD2. CDR1 and CDR2 from the germline V gene are SEHNR and FQNEAQ (reference sequence). This CDR3 is built from 15 residues. V lost 5 bases and J lost 9; bases outside the gene matches: 9.

This clonotype was picked up a small number of times. The chain joins TRBV30 to TRBJ2-1; 14 bases are shared with TRBD2. The CDR3 has 14 amino acids. The germline V gene has CDR1 GTSNPN and CDR2 SVGIG (reference sequence). J lost 11 bases, V lost 7 bases, and 10 bases had no gene match. This chain's CDR3 is CAFGLAGGTMKQFF. CDR3 DNA: TGTGCCTTTGGACTAGCGGGGGGTACAATGAAGCAGTTCTTC.

V gene TRBV24-1 combines with J gene TRBJ1-1; TRBD1 agrees at 10 bases. The junction had 7 bases not matched to a gene; V was cut back by 5 bases and J by 2 bases. From germline, CDR1 is KGHDR and CDR2 SFDVKD. The CDR3 totals 16 residues. The CDR3 reads CATSASRTGGNTEAFF. CDR3 DNA: TGTGCCACCAGTGCTTCTCGGACAGGGGGAAACACTGAAGCTTTCTTT.

The gene calls are TRBV11-1 and TRBJ2-3; TRBD1 matches at 7 bases. CDR3 length: 15 amino acids. CDR1 is SGHAT and CDR2 is FQDESV in the germline V gene (reference sequence). Trimming removed 5 bases from V and 4 bases from J; junction bases left unmatched: 9. This chain's CDR3 is CASSLSLGQADTQYF. CDR3 nucleotides: TGTGCCAGCAGCCTATCCCTCGGACAGGCAGATACGCAGTATTTT.

The table lists this clonotype with many counts. This chain joins TRBV28 and TRBJ2-3, with D uncertain. V was cut by 2 bases and J by 2 bases, with 8 bases left in between. The germline gives CDR1 MDHEN, CDR2 SYDVKM. This CDR3 is built from 14 residues. The CDR3 nucleotides are TGTGCCAGCAGTTTAGTCAGAGACACAGATACGCAGTATTTT. Its protein product is CASSLVRDTDTQYF. Drawing the rest from reference TRBV28 and TRBJ2-3, the complete variable domain is DVKVTQSSRYLVKRTGEKVFLECVQDMDHENMFWYRQDPGLGLRLIYFSYDVKMKEKGDIPEGYSVSREKKERFSLILESASTNQTSMYLCASSLVRDTDTQYFGPGTRLTVL.

CDR3 sequence reads: CASSVFNEQFF. Here the CDR3 DNA reads TGTGCCAGCAGTGTGTTTAATGAGCAGTTCTTC. The chain is built from TRBV25-1 and TRBJ2-1; D gene ambiguous. The V gene's germline CDR1 is MGHDK and CDR2 SYGVNS. The V end was cut by 4 bases, the J end by 7 bases, with 5 bases between. CDR3 size: 11 residues.

This chain connects TRBV5-1 to TRBJ1-1; unclear D gene. Germline V lookup: CDR1 SGHRS, CDR2 YFSETQ. V dropped 4 bases and J dropped 0 bases, with 10 bases sitting between them. CDR3 length equals 14 residues. CDR3 bases: TGCGCCAGCAGCCAGGACGTAATGAACACTGAAGCTTTCTTT. This codes for CASSQDVMNTEAFF.

The gene calls are TRBV6-2 or TRBV6-3 and TRBJ2-5, with D unresolved. The CDR3 runs to 16 residues. Germline CDR1 reads MNHEY; CDR2 reads SVGEGT. V gave up 0 bases and J gave up 5 bases, with 16 bases separating them. The CDR3: CASSYSISRRMETQYF. The CDR3 coding sequence is TGTGCCAGCAGTTACTCGATCAGCCGCCGGATGGAGACCCAGTACTTC.

This clonotype has more than one count but fewer than ten. The CDR3, as DNA: TGTGCCAGCAGTTCCAGGGACAGAGACTACGAGCAGTACTTC. It translates to CASSSRDRDYEQYF. The V call is TRBV6-2 or TRBV6-3, the J call TRBJ2-7, with 7 bases aligning to TRBD1. CDR1 and CDR2 (germline): MNHEY, SVGEGT. Trimming took 4 bases from V and 3 from J; bases not matched to a gene: 6. There are 14 residues in the CDR3.

This clonotype was counted a few times. The J gene is TRBJ2-3, the V gene TRBV7-2; D may be TRBD1 (7 bases). Germline V CDR1 and CDR2: SGHTA, FQGNSA. V lost 1 base and J 2 bases, leaving 16 bases between the germline ends. This CDR3 is built from 17 residues. For the CDR3, the DNA is TGTGCCAGCAGCTTAGTTGGAGGGGGCGGAAACACAGATACGCAGTATTTT. Amino acid sequence: CASSLVGGGGNTDTQYF.

J is TRBJ1-4 and V is TRBV12-3 or TRBV12-4, with 7 bases fitting TRBD1. The V and J ends lost 4 bases and 5 bases, in that order; junction bases with no gene match: 7. This CDR3 comprises 15 residues. CDR3 sequence: CASSSPGGGNEKLFF. CDR3 in DNA: TGTGCCAGCAGTTCCCCAGGGGGGGGAAATGAAAAACTGTTTTTT.

This clonotype was seen a handful of times. The chain joins TRBV5-1 to TRBJ1-2; D is possibly TRBD1 (5 bases). The CDR3 is 15 amino acids. Germline V CDR1 and CDR2: SGHRS, YFSETQ. V was clipped by 0 bases and J by 9 bases, with 18 bases between them. CDR3 sequence: CASSLESGEGRSYTF. CDR3 DNA: TGCGCCAGCAGCTTGGAGTCGGGGGAGGGCAGGAGCTACACCTTC.

V is TRBV11-2 and J is TRBJ2-3; TRBD2 matches 8 bases. Germline V CDR1 and CDR2: SGHAT, FQNNGV. The CDR3 length is 18 residues. Losses at the gene ends were 5 bases for V and 0 bases for J; bases not matched to a gene: 13. The CDR3 DNA sequence: TGTGCCAGCAGCCTAACCGGGACTAGAGTAACTAGCACAGATACGCAGTATTTT. Protein sequence: CASSLTGTRVTSTDTQYF.

This sequence joins TRBV10-3 and TRBJ2-5, with TRBD1 identical over 9 bases. V lost 3 bases to trimming and J lost 5 bases; unmatched junction nucleotides: 4. CDR3 length: 14 amino acids. Germline lookup yields CDR1 ENHRY and CDR2 SYGVKD. In DNA, the CDR3 is TGTGCCATCAGTGATGGGACAGGGCCCGAGACCCAGTACTTC. This sequence encodes CAISDGTGPETQYF.

This clonotype was picked up many times. This chain connects TRBV9 to TRBJ2-1; 7 bases align to TRBD2. CDR1 is SGDLS, CDR2 YYNGEE, per germline. J was trimmed by 0 bases and V by 0 bases; bases with no gene match: 6. CDR3 length: 17 amino acids. In DNA, the CDR3 is TGTGCCAGCAGCGTAGCGTTTGGCGGGAGCTCCTACAATGAGCAGTTCTTC. Residues: CASSVAFGGSSYNEQFF.

In this sample, this clonotype turned up many times. The chain has TRBV24-1 and TRBJ2-1; 10 bases match TRBD2. The germline V gene has CDR1 KGHDR and CDR2 SFDVKD. The length of the CDR3 is 16 residues. Trimming at V came to 4 bases and at J to 10 bases, leaving 12 bases not matched to a gene. CDR3 sequence: CATSEESGRGFGEQFF. The CDR3 DNA is TGTGCCACCAGTGAAGAAAGCGGGAGGGGCTTCGGAGAGCAGTTCTTC.

V gene TRBV5-5 combines with J gene TRBJ1-1; D may be TRBD1 (6 bases). Germline CDR1 reads SGHKS; CDR2 reads YYEKEE (reference sequence). V lost 0 bases, J lost 1 base, and 16 bases lay in between. This CDR3 is 17 amino acids long. The CDR3 loop is CASSLDTITGQNTEAFF. The DNA for the CDR3 is TGTGCCAGCAGCTTGGATACCATTACGGGACAGAACACTGAAGCTTTCTTT. The full variable domain, in which reference TRBV5-5 and TRBJ1-1 provide the parts outside the CDR3, is DAGVTQSPTHLIKTRGQQVTLRCSPISGHKSVSWYQQVLGQGPQFIFQYYEKEERGRGNFPDRFSARQFPNYSSELNVNALLLGDSALYLCASSLDTITGQNTEAFFGQGTRLTVV.

CDR3 amino acids: CASRAFPDTQYF. The CDR3 DNA sequence: TGTGCCAGCAGAGCCTTTCCAGATACGCAGTATTTT. The chain employs TRBV6-2 or TRBV6-3 and TRBJ2-3; D not resolved. The V and J ends lost 6 bases and 4 bases respectively, with 8 bases between them. This CDR3 is 12 amino acids long. Per germline, CDR1 MNHEY and CDR2 SVGEGT.

This clonotype appeared once. The chain has TRBV14 and TRBJ2-5; TRBD2 matches at 11 bases. CDR1 and CDR2 from the germline V gene are SGHDN and FVKESK. The CDR3 length is 16 residues. V was pared by 7 bases and J by 4 bases, with 11 bases of the junction left unmatched. The CDR3 sequence is CASTPGASGRLETQYF. CDR3 DNA sequence: TGTGCCAGCACCCCTGGGGCTAGCGGGAGGCTAGAGACCCAGTACTTC.

This clonotype was seen a handful of times. J is TRBJ1-5 and V is TRBV18, with a tentative D call TRBD1 (5 bases). Per the germline V gene, CDR1 is KGHSH and CDR2 is LQKENI. The CDR3 loop spans 15 amino acids. Trimming took 4 bases from V and 2 from J, leaving 12 bases between them. The CDR3 is CASSRPGLGNQPQHF. For the CDR3, the DNA is TGTGCCAGCTCACGACCGGGACTTGGCAATCAGCCCCAGCATTTT.

This clonotype appeared a few times. V and J are TRBV20-1 and TRBJ2-7, with TRBD1 matching over 10 bases. The CDR3 is made up of 15 amino acids. The germline V gene encodes CDR1 DFQATT and CDR2 SNEGSKA (reference sequence). V lost 0 bases, J lost 2 bases, and 4 bases stayed unmatched. DNA for the CDR3: TGCAGTGCTAGAGATAGAGGACAGGGGGCCTACGAGCAGTACTTC. Translated: CSARDRGQGAYEQYF.

This clonotype was counted ten times or more. V gene TRBV12-3 or TRBV12-4 combines with J gene TRBJ1-1; TRBD1 matches 8 bases. V dropped 5 bases and J dropped 10; count of bases not matched to a gene: 3. The CDR3 consists of 11 residues. The CDR3 spells CASSGTGRAFF. The CDR3 DNA reads TGTGCCAGCAGTGGGACAGGTCGAGCTTTCTTT.

With respect to this clonotype: One junction end does not reproduce the germline sequence, and a read error may be involved. The gene calls are TRBV7-7 and TRBJ2-3; D not resolved. The CDR3 totals 16 residues. Germline loops: CDR1 SSHAT, CDR2 FNYEAQ (reference sequence). The CDR3: CASSLRPDSRADTQYF. CDR3 DNA: TGTGCTAGCAGCCTTCGCCCGGATTCGAGAGCAGATACGCAGTATTTT.